This paragraph reports one T cell receptor beta chain. What antigen it recognizes has not been identified. The record has no base qualities; no much larger clone is one base away. Measured from the cysteine to the phenylalanine, the CDR3 is 15 residues long. The only DNA kept is the CDR3, 45 bases in frame from the first base. V is clipped by 2 bases and J by 4 bases, and the sequence between their germline boundaries is 12 bases long. CDR1 and CDR2 (MNHGY, SAAAGT) derive from the germline V gene. The donors were healthy, HIV-negative adults who had no recently reported acute infections or vaccinations. Every donor was a Caucasian adult residing in Nashville, Tennessee, USA. CD4+ T cells were enriched by magnetic negative selection, after which naive cells were positively selected on CD45RA and the negative fraction was taken as the memory subset. Blood was collected by leukapheresis, and PBMCs were isolated by Ficoll-Histopaque density gradient centrifugation and then cryopreserved in liquid nitrogen vapor phase. Analytical flow cytometry was used to check the purity and quantity of every magnetically sorted T cell population. Genomic DNA was isolated from each sorted fraction and quantified by UV absorbance on a Nanodrop 2000c.

This record belongs to a study of shared clonotypes between healthy human individuals (dated by TCRdb to about 2020). Regarding the research as a whole: The cohort included a few men and a couple of women between 18 and 49 years of age. For each donor, three plates each were used for CD4 naive and CD4 memory, two plates were used for CD8 naive, and one plate was used for CD8 memory. The study deeply sequenced blood TCR repertoires of five healthy adults to estimate repertoire size and the extent of clonotype sharing between individuals. Libraries were prepared and TCR repertoires were sequenced by different laboratories using diverse techniques, in order to increase sequencing depth and limit assay-specific biases. Each donor's leukapheresis produced roughly between roughly 0.94 and 9.5 billion PBMCs.

Broad study findings and their caveats: Only blood was sampled, and tissue TCR repertoires likely differ from those in blood. Larger estimated clonotype richness was generally found for naive subsets than for memory subsets. Compared with non-shared clonotypes, the clonotypes found in all four sorted-subset donors had higher generation probabilities. Rarefaction of sorted-subset datasets indicated incomplete sequencing despite the large sequencing depth. Sharing across a few donors was observed for about 5% of naive CD4, over 3% of naive CD8, 2% to 2.5% of memory CD4, and around 0.4% of memory CD8 clonotypes. Based on pairwise subsampling, the degree of clonotype sharing among donors was expected to be affected by sequencing depth. The small number of donors limited the genetic and exposure-history diversity represented.

TCR CDR3 regions were amplified from genomic DNA by multiplex PCR using the deep immunoSEQ assay. For each cell subset, the extracted genomic DNA was distributed evenly across all wells of several immunoSEQ 96-well plates, and each plate served as one replicate. For sorted subsets, each replicate PCR was loaded with approximately 190 ng genomic DNA, equivalent to 25,000 to 35,000 T cell genomes. Purified libraries were measured with a Qubit 3.0 fluorometer, size-checked on a Bioanalyzer 2100, and measured again with the KAPA Library Quantification kit. Each immunoSEQ 96-well plate was sequenced on its own single-read 150-cycle Illumina NextSeq 550 flow cell. Turning to the authors' computational methods: Because the immunoSEQ output held only junctional sequences and lacked quality scores, the filtering could not match the filtering applied to full-length reads. To assign V/J genes and CDR3, sequences were annotated against IMGT germline references using PyIR, a Python wrapper for IgBLAST v1.9. Reads with weak V/J assignments (E-value above 1e-6), missing CDR3, stop codons, out-of-frame junctions, or ambiguous translated residues were removed. V3J clonotypes were defined by identical inferred V gene, J gene, and CDR3 amino acid sequence. Percentage overlap between repertoires was computed as shared unique clonotypes divided by the size of the smaller repertoire. Three approaches were used to assess repertoire richness: RTK rarefaction, the Chao1 estimator, and Recon v2.1 estimates of unobserved clonotypes. OLGA was used to compute generation probabilities for all TCRbeta clonotypes that the gDNA method yielded from a handful of donors. Drawn from immuneACCESS, this table holds only the in-frame rearrangements with V and J called that TCRdb kept. Clones are partly lost; checked studies trace under half to an unresolved V gene and leave the rest unexplained. For V, J and clone size, that table is used; D and trimming come from the DNA. In this sample the table shows a few million clones, around 90% of which occur a single time. 0.3% to 0.45% of the sample belongs to the ten largest clones.

This receptor was identified in a man in his late teens or twenties in good health. Some clones in this sample may be carry-over from other donors' samples. The sample was naive CD4+ T cells from PBMCs. Taken with the paper, the label for cell subset or site translates to: CD45RA+ positively selected. The chain couples TRBV6-8 to TRBJ1-3; TRBD1 is possibly the D segment (5 matching bases). The sequenced DNA: TGTGCCAGCAGTTACCCTCCGGGACGAGGAAACACCATATATTTT. Translated, it gives CASSYPPGRGNTIYF.